This T cell receptor (beta chain) was retrieved from a study of response to subunit inactivated influenza vaccine. One entry per CDR3 protein, called by TCRdb with MiXCR from the RT-PCR reads. In the table there are about 650,000 distinct CDR3 sequences, more than 15% of which are singletons. This clonotype occurred a few times. Germline V lookup: CDR1 ENHRY, CDR2 SYGVKD. The V end was cut by 8 bases, the J end by 2 bases, with 7 bases between. The CDR3 spans 11 residues. The specimen was PBMCs from blood, collected roughly 13 days after vaccination. J is TRBJ2-7 and V is TRBV10-3; D is possibly TRBD1 or TRBD2 (5 bases each). This sequence was found in a middle-aged man who received an inactivated influenza vaccine. The DNA of the CDR3 is TGTGCCATCTCGGGACCCTACGAGCAGTACTTC. Protein: CAISGPYEQYF.